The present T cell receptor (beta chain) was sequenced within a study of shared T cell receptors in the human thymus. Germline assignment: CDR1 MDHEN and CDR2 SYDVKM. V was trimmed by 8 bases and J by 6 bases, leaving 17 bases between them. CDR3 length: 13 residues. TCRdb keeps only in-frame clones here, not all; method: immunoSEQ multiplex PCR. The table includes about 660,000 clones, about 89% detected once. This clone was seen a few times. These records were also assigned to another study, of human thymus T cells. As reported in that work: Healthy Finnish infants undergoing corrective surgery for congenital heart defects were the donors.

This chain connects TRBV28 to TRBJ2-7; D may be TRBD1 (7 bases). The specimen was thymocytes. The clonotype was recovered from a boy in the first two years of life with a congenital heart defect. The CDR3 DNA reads TGTGCCAGCGAGACAGGGAGGTCGTCCGAGCAGTACTTC. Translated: CASETGRSSEQYF.